This T cell receptor beta chain comes out of a study of T cell repertoires in cytomegalovirus infection. At the level of the study: Use of recently identified HLA-C-restricted and well-studied HLA-B-restricted CMV epitopes was part of the study. It can be stated that public TCR beta signatures indicated CMV infection as well as a matching HLA type.

TCRdb reprocessed the reads via MiXCR and lists one record per CDR3 protein. This sample carries about 280,000 distinct CDR3 sequences, 22% of them seen once, and the ten largest clones take around 20%. As concerns this clonotype: Its antigen is still unknown. Here the CDR3 omits its conserved ending phenylalanine or tryptophan, so a read error is the likely source.

The CDR3 loop spans 13 amino acids. V lost 6 bases and J lost 11, with 22 bases in between. Germline V gene data show CDR1 as SQVTM and CDR2 as ANQGSEA. Study results and caveats: CMV-specific TCR beta clonotypes restricted by HLA-C dominated the ex vivo response. CMV carriers with the relevant HLA were identified by cumulative public TCR beta family frequency.

The sample here was cultured PBMCs, taken from culture after CMV antigen stimulation. The sequence was obtained from a human donor in good health (CMV status not recorded). Some clones in this sample may be carry-over from other donors' samples. This rearrangement joins TRBV29-1 to TRBJ1-1, with a possible D match to TRBD1 (6 bases). CDR3 sequence (DNA): TGCAGCGTGAGGGGGAGTCAGACTATGCGGGCTTTCTTA. Translated, it gives CSVRGSQTMRAFL.